Listed below are T cell receptor beta chains from one sample, sequenced in a study of blood T cell repertoires in COVID-19. Here immunoSEQ multiplex PCR was the method, and the copy in TCRdb shows in-frame clones only, minus some. The repertoire holds tens of thousands of clones, around 81% seen once, with 28% in the top ten. The sequencing input was peripheral blood. Every receptor here comes from a human donor in a cohort sampled during active COVID-19. Each CDR3 is given with its conserved first and last residue.

TRBV7-9	TRBJ1-3	CASSLESGGAGNTIYF
TRBV5-1	TRBJ2-2	CASSSAGPNTGELFF
TRBV7-2	TRBJ2-1	CASSLRGSSYNEQFF
TRBV7-9	TRBJ2-7	CASSLDSGVYEQYF
TRBV5-1	TRBJ1-2	CASSLTGYDGYTF
TRBV28	TRBJ2-3	CASSLSGEVDWTDTQYF
TRBV4-1	TRBJ1-2	CASSQGQAVGDYYGYTF
TRBV10-3	TRBJ2-2	CAIRAANRGMNTGELFF
TRBV11-3	TRBJ2-3	CASSLGTSLDPQYF
TRBV5-1	TRBJ2-7	CASSLAAGTYEQYF
TRBV19	TRBJ2-1	CASSIGTGGYIEQFF
TRBV15	TRBJ2-7	CATSPQISHEQYF
TRBV7-8	TRBJ2-4	CASSPGQGSTKNIQYF
TRBV19	TRBJ1-2	CASSGDFLANYGYTF
TRBV6-4	TRBJ2-1	CASSDRSANEQFF
TRBV28	TRBJ2-1	CASSSALQGTLGNEQFF
TRBV3-1/TRBV3-2	TRBJ2-1	CASSRGTSGVGEQFF
TRBV4-1	TRBJ2-7	CASSQGKTGWDEQYF
TRBV24-1	TRBJ2-5	CATSEGGQETQYF
TRBV5-1	TRBJ2-7	CASSPSGGKSSYEQYF
TRBV4-1	TRBJ2-7	CASSQDRQGAREQYF
TRBV29-1	TRBJ2-1	CSVESSGQGSDEQFF
TRBV10-3	TRBJ1-6	CAISESGQGGSPLHF
TRBV5-4	TRBJ2-5	CASSLGSSGGQETQYF
TRBV7-6	TRBJ2-1	CASSRWPGGSGGLNEQFF
TRBV5-1	TRBJ2-7	CASSLGPGSYEQYF
TRBV7-9	TRBJ2-7	CASSFGHTGGPYEQYF
TRBV7-3	TRBJ2-3	CASARSGGSTDTQYF
TRBV11-3	TRBJ1-1	CASSLELFTEAFF
TRBV6-5	TRBJ1-6	CASRPTGFYNSPLHF
TRBV4-2	TRBJ2-1	CASSQEEGSSYNEQFF